Sequencing of this T cell receptor (beta chain) was carried out in a study of cytomegalovirus exposure and HLA in healthy donors. V was shortened by 0 bases and J by 4 bases, with 18 bases between the two germline ends. This CDR3 region has 17 residues. Looked up from germline, CDR1 is MNHEY and CDR2 is SMNVEV (reference sequence). Findings and limits, study-wide: Analyses of presence and absence presupposed an approximately uniform sequencing depth across donors. In a later analysis, HLA-C alleles had the fewest associated TCRs, DRB1 alleles the most.

Points on this clone: Its cognate antigen is unknown.

The PCR used 60 Vbeta and 13 Jbeta primers. Assay used: immunoSEQ multiplex PCR; TCRdb lists only in-frame clones, some missing. The data show about 110,000 clones, approximately 80% seen once. Sequenced input: PBMCs. The receptor's source is a male donor in good health and CMV-seronegative. The V call is TRBV27, the J call TRBJ1-2; a possible D gene is TRBD1 (5 bases). CDR3 in amino acids: CASSLSFPWGVGYGYTF. CDR3 in DNA: TGTGCCAGCAGTTTATCGTTTCCTTGGGGGGTGGGCTATGGCTACACCTTC.